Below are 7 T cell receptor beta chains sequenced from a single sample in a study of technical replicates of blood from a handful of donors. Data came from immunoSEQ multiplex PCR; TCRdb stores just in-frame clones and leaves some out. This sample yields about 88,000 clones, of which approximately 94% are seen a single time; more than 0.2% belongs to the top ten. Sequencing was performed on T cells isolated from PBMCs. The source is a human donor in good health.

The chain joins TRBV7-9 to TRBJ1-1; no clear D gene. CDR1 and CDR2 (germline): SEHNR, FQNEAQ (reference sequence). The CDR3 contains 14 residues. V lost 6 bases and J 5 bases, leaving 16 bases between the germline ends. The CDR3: CASRSLVRETEAFF. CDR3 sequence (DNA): TGTGCCAGCAGGTCACTGGTGAGGGAGACTGAAGCTTTCTTT.

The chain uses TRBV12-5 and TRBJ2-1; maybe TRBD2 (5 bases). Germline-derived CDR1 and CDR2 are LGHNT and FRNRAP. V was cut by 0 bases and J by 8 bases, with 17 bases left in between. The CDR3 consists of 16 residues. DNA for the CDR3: TGTGCTAGTGGTTTGGTACTAGGGAAGGGTATAGATGAGCAGTTCTTC. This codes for CASGLVLGKGIDEQFF.

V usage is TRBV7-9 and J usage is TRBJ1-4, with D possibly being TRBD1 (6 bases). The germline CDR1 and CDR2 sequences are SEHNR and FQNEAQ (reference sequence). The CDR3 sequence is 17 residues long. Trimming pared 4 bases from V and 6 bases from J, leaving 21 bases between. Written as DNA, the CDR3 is TGTGCCAGCAGCTCAACCACGGCGGGGGGCGGGTATGAAAAACTGTTTTTT. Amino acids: CASSSTTAGGGYEKLFF.

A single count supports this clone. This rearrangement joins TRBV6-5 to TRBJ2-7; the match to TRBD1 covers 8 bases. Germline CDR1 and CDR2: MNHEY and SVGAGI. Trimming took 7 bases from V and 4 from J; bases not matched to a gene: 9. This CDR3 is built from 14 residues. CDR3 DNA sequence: TGTGCCAGCAACGCCGGGGACAGGCTTTACGAGCAGTACTTC. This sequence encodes CASNAGDRLYEQYF.

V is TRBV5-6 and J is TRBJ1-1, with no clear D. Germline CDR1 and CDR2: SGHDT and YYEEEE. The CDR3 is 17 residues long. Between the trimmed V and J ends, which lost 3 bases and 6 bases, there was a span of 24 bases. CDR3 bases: TGTGCCAGCAGCTCTCTAACCGGGGATGCCGCGGCGGCTGAAGCTTTCTTT. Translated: CASSSLTGDAAAAEAFF.

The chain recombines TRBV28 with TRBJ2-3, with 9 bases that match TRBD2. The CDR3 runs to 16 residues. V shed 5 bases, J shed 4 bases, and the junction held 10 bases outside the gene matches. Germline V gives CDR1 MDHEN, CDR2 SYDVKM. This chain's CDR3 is CASSPLAGHLADTQYF. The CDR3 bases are TGTGCCAGCAGTCCACTAGCGGGCCACCTCGCAGATACGCAGTATTTT. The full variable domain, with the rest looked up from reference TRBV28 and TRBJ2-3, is DVKVTQSSRYLVKRTGEKVFLECVQDMDHENMFWYRQDPGLGLRLIYFSYDVKMKEKGDIPEGYSVSREKKERFSLILESASTNQTSMYLCASSPLAGHLADTQYFGPGTRLTVL.

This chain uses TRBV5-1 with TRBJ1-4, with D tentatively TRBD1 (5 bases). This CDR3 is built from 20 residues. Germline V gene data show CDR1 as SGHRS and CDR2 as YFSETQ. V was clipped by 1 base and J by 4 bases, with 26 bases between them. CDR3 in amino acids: CASSLKSGGSAREGNEKLFF. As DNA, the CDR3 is TGCGCCAGCAGCTTGAAGTCCGGTGGGTCGGCCAGGGAGGGTAATGAAAAACTGTTTTTT.